Following are 3 T cell receptor beta chains from one sample sequenced in a study of blood T cell repertoires in COVID-19. TCRdb keeps only in-frame clones here, not all; method: immunoSEQ multiplex PCR. The data contain more than 200,000 clones, 85% to 90% of them singletons. The sample comprised peripheral blood. These receptors were obtained from a man aged 50 to 59 with COVID-19, enrolled during active disease.

This clone was detected only once. The chain recombines TRBV2 with TRBJ2-3; tentative D call: TRBD1 (7 bases). The length of the CDR3 is 16 residues. The germline gives CDR1 SNHLY, CDR2 FYNNEI. Trimming shortened V by 6 bases and J by 3 bases, and 19 bases separated the two germline ends. CDR3 sequence (DNA): TGTGCCAGCAGCGGTGGGGCAGGGGGGATAACAGATACGCAGTATTTT. This sequence encodes CASSGGAGGITDTQYF.

This clone occurred a few times. This chain links TRBV7-2 with TRBJ1-6, with a tentative D call TRBD1 (6 bases). From germline, CDR1 is SGHTA and CDR2 FQGNSA. V lost 5 bases and J 7 bases, leaving 15 bases between the germline ends. The CDR3 is 15 amino acids. The chain's CDR3 is CASSPPTGSNSPLHF. Here the CDR3 DNA reads TGTGCCAGCAGCCCCCCGACAGGATCAAATTCACCCCTCCACTTT.

This clone was detected a few times. The CDR3 spells CSARGQGPRGYGYTF. CDR3 bases: TGCAGCGCGAGGGGGCAGGGTCCGAGGGGCTATGGCTACACCTTC. The chain is built from TRBV29-1 and TRBJ1-2; TRBD1 matches 7 bases. V trimming: 7 bases; J trimming: 4 bases; junction bases outside the gene matches: 15. The CDR3 spans 15 residues. Germline-derived CDR1 and CDR2 are SQVTM and ANQGSEA.